These 26 T cell receptor beta chains came from one sample sequenced in a study of cytomegalovirus exposure and HLA in healthy donors. Method: immunoSEQ multiplex PCR; TCRdb's copy keeps in-frame clones and lacks some. The table has around 60,000 clones, about 88% seen once; the top ten hold approximately 1%. Sequenced input: PBMCs. The origin of the receptors is a man aged 18 to 29 in good health and CMV-seronegative.

This clone was seen once. The chain has TRBV9 and TRBJ2-3; D is undetermined. Deletions cut 1 base from V and 4 bases from J, with 13 bases between. CDR1 and CDR2 from the germline V gene are SGDLS and YYNGEE. The CDR3 is 15 residues long. The CDR3 nucleotides are TGTGCCAGCAGCGTAACCCATGTGAGGTCAGATACGCAGTATTTT. This translates into CASSVTHVRSDTQYF.

The V and J genes are TRBV7-8 and TRBJ2-5; TRBD1 is a possible D gene (6 bases). Germline V gene sequence: CDR1 SGHVS, CDR2 FQNEAQ. This CDR3 has 15 amino acids. The germline V and J ends were trimmed by 3 bases and 5 bases, with 16 bases remaining between them. CDR3 DNA sequence: TGTGCCAGCAGCTTTGAGCTTGTTGGGGGCGAGACCCAGTACTTC. It translates to CASSFELVGGETQYF.

The sample holds one count of this clone. The V and J genes are TRBV7-2 and TRBJ2-1; 12 bases are a match to TRBD2. J lost 9 bases, V lost 2 bases, and 8 bases had no gene match. The length of the CDR3 is 16 residues. Germline V gives CDR1 SGHTA, CDR2 FQGNSA. DNA for the CDR3: TGTGCCAGCAGCTTACGGGCTAGCGGGAGGGCTGGTGAGCAGTTCTTC. It encodes CASSLRASGRAGEQFF.

The rearrangement uses TRBV15 and TRBJ2-3, with 7 bases aligning to TRBD1. CDR1 is LNHNV, CDR2 YYDKDF, per germline (reference sequence). This CDR3 is 16 amino acids long. The J segment lost 5 bases and the V segment lost 0 bases, leaving 8 bases of the junction unmatched. CDR3 DNA: TGTGCCACCAGCAGAGAAGGGGGCTCGTCGGTAGATACGCAGTATTTT. Its protein product is CATSREGGSSVDTQYF.

V gene TRBV10-3 combines with J gene TRBJ1-1; the match to TRBD1 covers 10 bases. The CDR3 is 14 amino acids. Germline values: CDR1 ENHRY, CDR2 SYGVKD. Losses at the gene ends were 8 bases for V and 3 bases for J; bases not matched to a gene: 6. The CDR3 here is CAISAGTGDTEAFF. For the CDR3, the DNA is TGTGCCATCTCCGCCGGGACAGGGGACACTGAAGCTTTCTTT.

The rearrangement links TRBV9 to TRBJ2-3; 13 nucleotides match TRBD2. CDR1 SGDLS and CDR2 YYNGEE come from the germline V gene. J lost 0 bases, V lost 6 bases, and 13 bases had no gene match. The CDR3 contains 19 residues. CDR3 protein: CASTRILTSGRGSTDTQYF. CDR3 in DNA: TGTGCCAGCACCAGAATCTTAACTAGCGGGAGGGGAAGCACAGATACGCAGTATTTT. Full variable domain (missing parts from reference TRBV9 and TRBJ2-3): DSGVTQTPKHLITATGQRVTLRCSPRSGDLSVYWYQQSLDQGLQFLIQYYNGEERAKGNILERFSAQQFPDLHSELNLSSLELGDSALYFCASTRILTSGRGSTDTQYFGPGTRLTVL.

This chain connects TRBV29-1 to TRBJ2-5; TRBD1 agrees at 7 bases. The CDR3 contains 14 residues. Germline V gives CDR1 SQVTM, CDR2 ANQGSEA. J lost 5 bases, V lost 5 bases, and 11 bases had no gene match. CDR3 bases: TGCAGCGTTACCCAGACAGGGTCGATTGAGACCCAGTACTTC. Its protein is CSVTQTGSIETQYF.

This clone came up a few times. V and J are TRBV28 and TRBJ1-2, with D possibly being TRBD1 (5 bases). The CDR3 loop spans 11 amino acids. The V gene's germline CDR1 is MDHEN and CDR2 SYDVKM. Trimming took 7 bases from V and 7 from J, leaving 10 bases between them. DNA for the CDR3: TGTGCCAGCATCGGGGGAGCTGGCTACACCTTC. Residues: CASIGGAGYTF.

This clone was seen once. V gene TRBV6-6 combines with J gene TRBJ2-2; TRBD1 matches 10 bases. CDR1 and CDR2 from the germline V gene are MNHNY and SVGAGI (reference sequence). V was pared by 7 bases and J by 7 bases, with 9 bases of the junction left unmatched. This CDR3 is built from 15 residues. This CDR3 is CASNRQGARVGELFF. In DNA form, the CDR3 reads TGTGCCAGCAACAGACAGGGGGCGCGGGTCGGGGAGCTGTTTTTT.

The J gene is TRBJ2-3, the V gene TRBV6-1, with TRBD1 identical over 8 bases. This CDR3 comprises 15 residues. The germline CDR1 and CDR2 sequences are MNHNS and SASEGT. Unmatched junction bases numbered 6, after V lost 3 bases and J lost 4 bases. The CDR3 spells CASSDRTGFSDTQYF. DNA of the CDR3: TGTGCCAGCAGTGACCGGACAGGGTTCTCAGATACGCAGTATTTT.

The chain employs TRBV6-1 and TRBJ2-7; 8 bases line up with TRBD1. Trimming removed 8 bases from V and 5 bases from J; junction bases left unmatched: 8. The CDR3 is 13 residues long. CDR1 is MNHNS and CDR2 is SASEGT in the germline V gene. CDR3 loop: CASQDREFDEQYF. Here the CDR3 DNA reads TGTGCCAGCCAGGACAGGGAGTTCGACGAGCAGTACTTC.

For the CDR3, the DNA is TGTGCCAGCAGTCCCCCGGGGAACTCCTACAATGAGCAGTTCTTC. It is translated as CASSPPGNSYNEQFF. This chain uses TRBV7-8 with TRBJ2-1; the D gene is possibly TRBD2 (5 bases). Trimming left V 6 bases short and J 0 bases short, with 12 bases between. Per germline, CDR1 SGHVS and CDR2 FQNEAQ. This CDR3 has 15 residues.

This clone was counted only a few times. The genes are TRBV4-1 and TRBJ2-7; TRBD2 aligns across 7 bases. The V gene end was trimmed by 4 bases and the J gene end by 7 bases; junction bases not matched to a gene: 4. In germline, CDR1 is MGHRA, CDR2 YSYEKL. The CDR3 is made up of 12 amino acids. The CDR3 here is CASSRPAGEQYF. CDR3 in DNA: TGCGCCAGCAGCCGGCCAGCGGGAGAGCAGTACTTC.

V usage is TRBV27 and J usage is TRBJ2-7; tentative D call: TRBD2 (6 bases). Germline CDR1 MNHEY, CDR2 SMNVEV (reference sequence). Trimming took off 6 bases at V and 2 bases at J, with 14 bases between the two ends. The CDR3 contains 14 residues. The CDR3 DNA is TGTGCCAGCAGCCTATCGACTAGAACCTACGAGCAGTACTTC. Its translation is CASSLSTRTYEQYF.

The chain recombines TRBV28 with TRBJ2-7; D possibly corresponds to TRBD1 (5 bases). CDR3 size: 13 residues. V was clipped by 3 bases and J by 3 bases, with 9 bases between them. CDR1 and CDR2 from the germline V gene are MDHEN and SYDVKM. CDR3 nucleotides: TGTGCCAGCAGTTTCGGGCAGGGCTACGAGCAGTACTTC. This gives the protein CASSFGQGYEQYF.

The V gene is TRBV30, the J gene TRBJ1-5; 9 bases map to TRBD1. The germline V gene encodes CDR1 GTSNPN and CDR2 SVGIG (reference sequence). Trimming cost V 3 bases and J 3 bases; bases outside gene matches: 12. This CDR3 region has 17 residues. The CDR3 bases are TGTGCCTGGAGCGCCACCCGGACAGGGGTGATCAATCAGCCCCAGCATTTT. This codes for CAWSATRTGVINQPQHF.

This clone has only one observation. This chain links TRBV7-8 with TRBJ1-4; the match to TRBD1 covers 11 bases. The trim removed 6 bases at V and 7 bases at J, leaving 1 base unmatched. Germline V gene data show CDR1 as SGHVS and CDR2 as FQNEAQ. This CDR3 region has 13 residues. The DNA for the CDR3 is TGTGCCAGCAGGGGGACAGGGGGTGAAAAACTGTTTTTT. It is translated as CASRGTGGEKLFF.

The V call is TRBV6-1, the J call TRBJ2-5; the match to TRBD2 covers 7 bases. Germline CDR1 and CDR2: MNHNS and SASEGT. After removal of 7 bases from V and 1 base from J, the junction contained 9 bases not matched to a gene. The CDR3 has 15 amino acids. In DNA, the CDR3 is TGTGCCAGCATCCACATCGGGGGGTCCCAAGAGACCCAGTACTTC. Amino acids: CASIHIGGSQETQYF.

The rearrangement links TRBV7-6 to TRBJ2-2, with 14 positions matching TRBD2. Germline CDR1 SGHVS, CDR2 FNYEAQ. The CDR3 is made up of 16 amino acids. The V and J ends lost 7 bases and 5 bases, in that order; junction bases with no gene match: 6. The CDR3 DNA follows: TGTGCCAGCACGGGACTAGCGGGAGATCAAACCGGGGAGCTGTTTTTT. Encoded protein: CASTGLAGDQTGELFF.

The chain links TRBV5-1 to TRBJ1-2; D perhaps matches TRBD1 (5 bases). Trimming pared 4 bases from V and 3 bases from J, leaving 19 bases between. From germline, CDR1 is SGHRS and CDR2 YFSETQ. CDR3 size: 16 residues. The DNA for the CDR3 is TGCGCCAGCAGCCCGGGGCCGGGACTAGGGGACTATGGCTACACCTTC. Translating gives CASSPGPGLGDYGYTF.

For the CDR3, the DNA is TGTGCCAGCAGCAATCCCGGACAGCCCTTCAAAGAGCAGTACTTC. Translation gives CASSNPGQPFKEQYF. V usage is TRBV7-2 and J usage is TRBJ2-7, with a tentative D call TRBD1 (6 bases). Germline V gene data show CDR1 as SGHTA and CDR2 as FQGNSA. There are 15 residues in the CDR3. The V end was cut by 5 bases, the J end by 7 bases, with 21 bases between.

This rearrangement joins TRBV11-2 to TRBJ2-1, with 8 bases identical to TRBD1. CDR3 size: 17 residues. Germline CDR1 is SGHAT and CDR2 is FQNNGV. The V segment lost 5 bases and the J segment 4 bases; nucleotides outside the gene matches: 13. The CDR3 region has the DNA TGTGCCAGCAGCCGAACCCCGACAGGGGCCACTTACAATGAGCAGTTCTTC. This sequence encodes CASSRTPTGATYNEQFF.

The rearrangement links TRBV19 to TRBJ2-2, with 12 positions matching TRBD2. CDR3 length equals 15 residues. Germline assignment: CDR1 LNHDA and CDR2 SQIVND (reference sequence). V lost 6 bases to trimming and J lost 5 bases; unmatched junction nucleotides: 4. Written as DNA, the CDR3 is TGTGCCAGTAGCCCCCTAGCGGGGGGGACCGGGGAGCTGTTTTTT. Amino acid sequence: CASSPLAGGTGELFF.

This clone is a singleton in its sample. V is TRBV9 and J is TRBJ2-2; a possible D gene is TRBD1 (5 bases). The CDR3 runs 14 residues. Per the germline V gene, CDR1 is SGDLS and CDR2 is YYNGEE. Trimming shortened V by 4 bases and J by 4 bases, and 11 bases separated the two germline ends. This CDR3 is CASSRDQGTGELFF. The CDR3 DNA sequence: TGTGCCAGCAGCCGAGATCAGGGCACCGGGGAGCTGTTTTTT.

The J gene is TRBJ2-1, the V gene TRBV28; TRBD2 matches 7 bases. The CDR3 loop spans 15 amino acids. V lost 5 bases to trimming and J lost 2 bases; unmatched junction nucleotides: 6. CDR1 and CDR2 (germline): MDHEN, SYDVKM. This CDR3 is CASSPPGLPYNEQFF. CDR3 DNA sequence: TGTGCCAGCAGTCCCCCGGGACTACCCTACAATGAGCAGTTCTTC.

This rearrangement joins TRBV28 to TRBJ2-2; 12 nucleotides align to TRBD2. Germline lookup yields CDR1 MDHEN and CDR2 SYDVKM. The CDR3 length is 17 residues. V was pared by 5 bases and J by 5 bases, with 9 bases of the junction left unmatched. The CDR3, as DNA: TGTGCCAGCAGTACGACTAGCGGGAGTGTGTTTACCGGGGAGCTGTTTTTT. This sequence encodes CASSTTSGSVFTGELFF.